What follows are 14 T cell receptor beta chains derived from one specimen sequenced in a study of OX40 agonist ivuxolimab in advanced cancers. TCRdb's table, derived via immunoSEQ multiplex PCR, lists solely in-frame clones and lacks some. Seen here are 60,000 to 85,000 clones, 80% to 95% observed once, and the top ten hold approximately 8.6%. This specimen was CD4+ or CD8+ T cells sorted from blood, taken in a trial of the OX40 agonist ivuxolimab. Receptors were obtained from an adult with an advanced solid tumor such as melanoma, head and neck, liver or kidney cancer.

V and J are TRBV27 and TRBJ1-1, with D tentatively TRBD1 (6 bases). This CDR3 region has 14 residues. Germline CDR1 is MNHEY and CDR2 is SMNVEV (reference sequence). Trimming removed 6 bases from V and 1 base from J, with 12 bases in between. The CDR3 sequence is CASSSGTSNTEAFF. DNA of the CDR3: TGTGCCAGCAGCTCCGGGACATCGAACACTGAAGCTTTCTTT.

The V call is TRBV6-5, the J call TRBJ2-7; D is perhaps TRBD1 (5 bases). The CDR3 length is 14 residues. Per germline, CDR1 MNHEY and CDR2 SVGAGI. Trimming removed 0 bases at V and 2 bases at J, with 8 bases between. This CDR3 is CASSYSQGTYEQYF. The CDR3 nucleotides read TGTGCCAGCAGTTACTCGCAGGGAACCTACGAGCAGTACTTC.

The rearrangement uses TRBV2 and TRBJ2-1; a possible D gene is TRBD2 (5 bases). This CDR3 is built from 13 residues. Germline V gene data show CDR1 as SNHLY and CDR2 as FYNNEI. V was shortened by 3 bases and J by 6 bases, with 9 bases between the two germline ends. The CDR3 is CASSDVRGNEQFF. In DNA, the CDR3 is TGTGCCAGCAGTGATGTACGGGGCAATGAGCAGTTCTTC.

The V and J genes are TRBV11-1 and TRBJ2-7; possible D gene TRBD1, 6 bases. Trimming took off 1 base at V and 4 bases at J, with 8 bases between the two ends. CDR3 length equals 13 residues. The germline V gene has CDR1 SGHAT and CDR2 FQDESV (reference sequence). This CDR3 reads CASSLDRVYEQYF. Here the CDR3 DNA reads TGTGCCAGCAGCTTAGACAGGGTGTACGAGCAGTACTTC.

This clone was detected only once. V and J are TRBV13 and TRBJ2-3; 7 positions match TRBD2. V lost 5 bases and J lost 5; bases outside the gene matches: 10. The CDR3 runs 15 residues. Germline lookup yields CDR1 PRHDT and CDR2 FYEKMQ (reference sequence). CDR3 in amino acids: CASSLGTTIRDTQYF. Here the CDR3 DNA reads TGTGCCAGCAGCCTCGGGACTACCATTCGAGATACGCAGTATTTT.

This clone has a handful of counts. The V call is TRBV7-9, the J call TRBJ1-2, with D perhaps matching TRBD1 (5 bases). The CDR3 is 13 amino acids. Deletions cut 2 bases from V and 6 bases from J, with 10 bases between. Germline values: CDR1 SEHNR, CDR2 FQNEAQ (reference sequence). The CDR3 bases are TGTGCCAGCAGCTTATATGGGGGAGATGGCTACACCTTC. Protein product: CASSLYGGDGYTF.

V gene TRBV5-1 combines with J gene TRBJ2-1; D is possibly TRBD1 (5 bases). Germline assignment: CDR1 SGHRS and CDR2 YFSETQ. CDR3 length: 14 amino acids. The V and J ends lost 2 bases and 8 bases respectively, with 14 bases between them. The CDR3 here is CASSFPMGQDEQFF. The CDR3 coding sequence is TGCGCCAGCAGCTTCCCTATGGGGCAGGATGAGCAGTTCTTC.

This chain connects TRBV15 to TRBJ2-1; 8 bases line up with TRBD1. The V gene's germline CDR1 is LNHNV and CDR2 YYDKDF (reference sequence). J gave up 7 bases and V 5 bases, and 4 bases lay outside the gene matches. The CDR3 is 13 residues long. CDR3: CATSLTGGNEQFF. As DNA, the CDR3 is TGTGCCACCAGCTTAACAGGGGGTAATGAGCAGTTCTTC.

V usage is TRBV7-6 and J usage is TRBJ1-4; 7 positions agree with TRBD1. With 2 bases clipped from V and 7 bases from J, the junction kept 7 bases outside the gene matches. Germline lookup yields CDR1 SGHVS and CDR2 FNYEAQ. This CDR3 contains 15 residues. CDR3 sequence: CASSLYSGQPEKLFF. DNA of the CDR3: TGTGCCAGCAGCTTATATTCGGGACAGCCTGAAAAACTGTTTTTT.

The chain is built from TRBV5-6 and TRBJ2-7; D not resolved. CDR1 is SGHDT and CDR2 is YYEEEE in the germline V gene. Deletions cut 5 bases from V and 2 bases from J, with 11 bases between. The CDR3 totals 13 residues. CDR3 nucleotide sequence: TGTGCCAGCAGGTATGGTACAGCCTACGAGCAGTACTTC. As protein: CASRYGTAYEQYF.

The V call is TRBV11-3, the J call TRBJ1-1, with 7 bases matching TRBD1. The CDR3 spans 13 residues. Germline CDR1 reads SGHNT; CDR2 reads YENEEA. J gave up 3 bases and V 6 bases, and 4 bases lay outside the gene matches. This chain's CDR3 is CASSGQEDTEAFF. The CDR3 DNA reads TGTGCCAGCAGTGGACAGGAGGACACTGAAGCTTTCTTT. Filled out from reference TRBV11-3 and TRBJ1-1, the complete variable domain reads EAGVVQSPRYKIIEKKQPVAFWCNPISGHNTLYWYLQNLGQGPELLIRYENEEAVDDSQLPKDRFSAERLKGVDSTLKIQPAELGDSAVYLCASSGQEDTEAFFGQGTRLTVV.

This clone was counted once. The rearrangement joins TRBV9 to TRBJ2-5; the D gene is possibly TRBD1 (7 bases). CDR3 length: 17 residues. CDR1 and CDR2 (germline): SGDLS, YYNGEE. V was clipped by 0 bases and J by 5 bases, with 20 bases between them. The CDR3 nucleotides read TGTGCCAGCAGCGTAGAATCGGGGCAGGGGGGCGCGGAGACCCAGTACTTC. Translated, it gives CASSVESGQGGAETQYF. Combining the CDR3 with reference TRBV9 and TRBJ2-5 gives the whole variable domain DSGVTQTPKHLITATGQRVTLRCSPRSGDLSVYWYQQSLDQGLQFLIQYYNGEERAKGNILERFSAQQFPDLHSELNLSSLELGDSALYFCASSVESGQGGAETQYFGPGTRLLVL.

The CDR3 nucleotides read TGTGCCAGCAGTTACTCGGAGCGTCCCTACGAGCAGTACTTC. Translated, it gives CASSYSERPYEQYF. The rearrangement links TRBV6-5 to TRBJ2-7; no definite D call. The CDR3 sequence is 14 residues long. V gave up 0 bases and J gave up 2 bases, with 8 bases separating them. Germline lookup yields CDR1 MNHEY and CDR2 SVGAGI.

The V call is TRBV19, the J call TRBJ2-7, with a possible D match to TRBD2 (6 bases). CDR3 length: 13 residues. Trimming removed 3 bases at V and 4 bases at J, with 10 bases between. Germline V gives CDR1 LNHDA, CDR2 SQIVND (reference sequence). The CDR3: CASSMFGGYEQYF. CDR3 bases: TGTGCCAGTAGTATGTTCGGGGGATACGAGCAGTACTTC. The full variable domain, in which reference TRBV19 and TRBJ2-7 provide the parts outside the CDR3, is DGGITQSPKYLFRKEGQNVTLSCEQNLNHDAMYWYRQDPGQGLRLIYYSQIVNDFQKGDIAEGYSVSREKKESFPLTVTSAQKNPTAFYLCASSMFGGYEQYFGPGTRLTVT.